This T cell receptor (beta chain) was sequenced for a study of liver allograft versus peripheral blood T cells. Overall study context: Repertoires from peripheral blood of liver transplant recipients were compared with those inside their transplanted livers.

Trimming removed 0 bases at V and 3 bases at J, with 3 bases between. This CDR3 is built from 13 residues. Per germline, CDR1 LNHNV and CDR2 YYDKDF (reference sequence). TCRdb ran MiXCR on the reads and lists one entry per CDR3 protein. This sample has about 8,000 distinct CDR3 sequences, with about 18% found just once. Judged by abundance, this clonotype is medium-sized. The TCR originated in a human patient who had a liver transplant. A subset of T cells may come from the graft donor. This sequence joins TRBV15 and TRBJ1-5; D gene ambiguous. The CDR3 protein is CATSRDDNQPQHF. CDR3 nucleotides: TGTGCCACCAGCAGAGATGACAATCAGCCCCAGCATTTT.